The T cell receptor (beta chain) described here comes from a study of CD8 T cells in Susac syndrome. This clonotype was detected once. The authors carried out high-throughput sequencing of TCR beta. They applied it to CD8+ and CD4+ T cells obtained from blood. Germline CDR1 KGHSH, CDR2 LQKENI. The CDR3 runs 14 residues. V lost 3 bases and J lost 1, with 9 bases in between. A quantity of about 0.5 to 1 ug RNA underwent reverse transcription using random hexamers. TCRdb itself ran the immunoSEQ multiplex PCR reads through MiXCR, one entry per CDR3 protein. Among approximately 100,000 distinct CDR3 sequences listed, 80% to 95% were seen once.

The genes are TRBV18 and TRBJ1-1; D not resolved. Sequenced material: CD4+ T cells from PBMCs. This clonotype was obtained from a human donor in good health. This chain's CDR3 is CASSPSRENTEAFF. The CDR3 DNA reads as TGTGCCAGCTCACCGTCGAGGGAGAACACTGAAGCTTTCTTT.